The TCR beta chain under discussion was sequenced for a study of spatial heterogeneity in lung cancer (dated by TCRdb to between 2018 and 2021). A note on the overall study: More beta-chain than alpha-chain transcripts were consistently detected, likely reflecting higher beta-chain transcript abundance. In the raw uncorrected reads, each unique combination of TCR and UMI appeared more than ten times on average. In non-small cell lung cancer, the study quantitatively compared TCR alpha and beta repertoires across several tumor regions, matched nontumor lung, and blood. TCR repertoire features were related to nonsynonymous mutation counts determined by whole-exome sequencing of tumor tissue. Both alpha and beta chains were TCR-sequenced in samples taken at surgery, namely 220 tumor regions, fewer than 85 matched nontumor lung samples and 55 to 60 PBMC samples. What the study reported, not specific to this receptor: Additional single-cell paired TCR alpha and beta sequencing was considered necessary to confirm, at a functional level, the hypothesis that regional TCRs recognize regional mutations. Ubiquitous expanded tumor TCRs showed up in blood more often at tumor resection than at routine follow-up.

On this clonotype itself: It lacks a known antigen. One base away there is no much larger clone; base qualities are not given.

To prepare the library, 5' RACE was applied. Sequenced using a NextSeq 500. In the TCR library protocol, a unique molecular identifier was attached to each TCR cDNA molecule so that PCR and sequencing errors could be corrected. The authors' analysis ran thus. TCR identification, UMI-based error correction and CDR3 extraction were all carried out with Decombinator tools. Expanded TCRs were defined as those above a frequency of 2 per 1,000, corresponding to the top 1% of the tumor frequency distribution. Renyi diversity was computed with the R vegan package after each repertoire had been subsampled 100 times to 5,000 TCRs. CDR3 similarity networks were built from amino acid triplet string-kernel similarity, connecting CDR3s with pairwise similarity above 0.82. TCRdb applied fastp at Q25 and MiXCR to the public reads, then kept only in-frame beta chains. CDR3 protein sequences are deduplicated, and each keeps its most common genes and DNA. Clone size and V and J calls follow TCRdb, not the original study. In this sample the table shows approximately 25,000 distinct CDR3 sequences, 6.5% to 8% of which occur a single time. Of the sample, over 11% is held by the ten largest clones.

The CDR1 and CDR2 encoded by the germline V gene (reference sequence) are DFQATT and SNEGSKA. V was cut back by 6 bases and J by 5 bases, leaving a gap of 13 bases between them. The CDR3 measures 12 amino acids from cysteine to phenylalanine. The retained sequence is limited to the CDR3, 36 bases, with the frame set at the first base. The time point label on this specimen signifies: sample taken at primary tumor resection. The donors were about 65 patients from the lung TRACERx cohort who had early-stage, untreated non-small cell lung cancer. Without any cell sorting, TCR sequencing was performed on whole RNA extracted either from tumor and nontumor lung tissue or from cryopreserved PBMC samples. Only patients for whom sufficient RNA was available from at least two tumor regions were selected for TCR sequencing.

Sequences were derived from PBMCs, sampled at surgery. In this chain, TRBV20-1 is recombined with TRBJ1-1, with no D gene named confidently. This clonotype originated in a male donor with early-stage non-small cell lung cancer. The CDR3 protein: CSATKWGTEAFF. The DNA sequence is as follows: TGCAGTGCAACAAAATGGGGAACTGAAGCTTTCTTT.